This T cell receptor (beta chain) comes out of a study of blood T cells in healthy people across ages. Donors were systemically healthy Caucasian individuals from Russia aged about 6 to 90 years. PCR was performed a second time for about 6 to 12 cycles using a sample-barcoded 5' primer and a J-beta primer mix. TCRdb re-analysed the 5' RACE reads in MiXCR, keeping a single row per CDR3 protein. Among roughly 1,300,000 distinct CDR3 sequences listed, around 55% were seen once. Germline assignment: CDR1 LGHNA and CDR2 YNFKEQ. The ends were cut back, 1 base at V and 0 bases at J, with 13 bases in the middle. This CDR3 is built from 16 residues.

The V and J genes are TRBV4-2 and TRBJ2-7, with D possibly TRBD2 on 6 matching bases. Sequencing was done on a sample of blood. This sequence originates from a man younger than 35 in good health. The CDR3 loop reads CASSQGTGGASYEQYF. The CDR3 DNA follows: TGTGCCAGCAGCCAAGGTACCGGAGGGGCCTCCTACGAGCAGTACTTC.